This TCR beta chain was sequenced for a study of T cell responses to AZD1222 COVID-19 vaccine. The CDR3 length is 17 residues. Germline V gives CDR1 MDHEN, CDR2 SYDVKM. V was clipped by 6 bases and J by 0 bases, with 18 bases between them. Sequencing was performed with immunoSEQ multiplex PCR; in TCRdb, only in-frame clones are kept and a portion is missing. The sample includes about 160,000 clones, approximately 90% of them seen just once. Specimen: peripheral blood, collected on day 0 of AZD1222 vaccination. The receptor was isolated from an adult in good health. V and J are TRBV28 and TRBJ1-3; TRBD1 might be the D (5 bases). The CDR3 region is CASRRRAGLLSGNTIYF. The CDR3, as DNA: TGTGCCAGCAGGCGCAGGGCAGGGCTGCTCTCTGGAAACACCATATATTTT.